These 28 T cell receptor beta chains came from one sample sequenced in a study of cytomegalovirus exposure and HLA in healthy donors. The PCR ran on 60 Vbeta and 13 Jbeta primers. Profiling relied on immunoSEQ multiplex PCR, and the TCRdb table lists in-frame clones only, not all of them. The table has some 78,000 clones, 60% to 75% seen once; the top ten hold over 8.5%. The sample consisted of PBMCs. These receptor sequences come from a middle-aged woman in good health and CMV-seropositive.

The gene calls are TRBV7-8 and TRBJ2-5; TRBD2 aligns across 8 bases. The V gene end was trimmed by 8 bases and the J gene end by 9 bases; junction bases not matched to a gene: 17. This CDR3 comprises 15 residues. The germline gives CDR1 SGHVS, CDR2 FQNEAQ. CDR3 region: CASLSTSGRSGSQYF. The CDR3 region has the DNA TGTGCCAGCTTAAGTACTAGCGGCCGAAGTGGGTCCCAGTACTTC.

The V gene is TRBV19, the J gene TRBJ1-5; 9 nucleotides align to TRBD1. V was clipped by 7 bases and J by 6 bases; unmatched bases: 10. The CDR3 contains 15 residues. The V gene's germline CDR1 is LNHDA and CDR2 SQIVND (reference sequence). CDR3 nucleotide sequence: TGTGCCAGTACCGAGACAGGGGGATGGAGTCAGCCCCAGCATTTT. Translating gives CASTETGGWSQPQHF.

V usage is TRBV28 and J usage is TRBJ2-3; 15 bases are a match to TRBD2. The CDR3 loop spans 15 amino acids. Trimming at V came to 5 bases and at J to 11 bases, leaving 8 bases not matched to a gene. Looked up from germline, CDR1 is MDHEN and CDR2 is SYDVKM. The DNA of the CDR3 is TGTGCCAGCAGTCGGACTAGCGGGGGGGCCTGGGTGCAGTATTTT. This codes for CASSRTSGGAWVQYF.

V usage is TRBV29-1 and J usage is TRBJ1-4; 11 bases map to TRBD1. Germline CDR1 SQVTM, CDR2 ANQGSEA. J was trimmed by 7 bases and V by 4 bases; bases with no gene match: 2. The CDR3 sequence is 13 residues long. CDR3 protein: CSVAGTGGEKLFF. Here the CDR3 DNA reads TGCAGCGTTGCCGGGACAGGGGGTGAAAAACTGTTTTTT.

V usage is TRBV5-1 and J usage is TRBJ2-6, with D tentatively TRBD2 (5 bases). This CDR3 spans 20 amino acids. Germline V gene sequence: CDR1 SGHRS, CDR2 YFSETQ. The V gene lost 0 bases and the J gene lost 1 base, with 20 bases spanning the gap. The chain's CDR3 is CASSLEWPEGPPSGANVLTF. The CDR3 DNA sequence: TGCGCCAGCAGCTTGGAGTGGCCCGAGGGCCCTCCTTCTGGGGCCAACGTCCTGACTTTC.

The chain joins TRBV4-1 to TRBJ2-1; 7 bases align to TRBD2. The CDR3 length is 15 residues. V lost 0 bases, J lost 4 bases, and 3 bases stayed unmatched. CDR1 and CDR2 (germline): MGHRA, YSYEKL. CDR3 in amino acids: CASSQELAPYNEQFF. Here the CDR3 DNA reads TGCGCCAGCAGCCAAGAACTAGCGCCTTACAATGAGCAGTTCTTC.

The table lists this clone with a few counts. This chain connects TRBV27 to TRBJ2-2, with D uncertain. CDR1 and CDR2 (germline): MNHEY, SMNVEV (reference sequence). Deletions cut 6 bases from V and 6 bases from J, with 17 bases between. The CDR3 consists of 15 residues. CDR3 coding DNA: TGTGCCAGCAGCGGGTCCAATTTTTTATCCGGGGAGCTGTTTTTT. As protein: CASSGSNFLSGELFF.

The rearrangement joins TRBV28 to TRBJ2-1, with 11 bases aligning to TRBD2. The CDR3 runs to 16 residues. CDR1 is MDHEN, CDR2 SYDVKM, per germline. V lost 6 bases and J lost 3; bases outside the gene matches: 7. The CDR3 region is CASSPTSGGNYNEQFF. Here the CDR3 DNA reads TGTGCCAGCAGCCCAACTAGCGGGGGAAACTACAATGAGCAGTTCTTC.

The chain joins TRBV28 to TRBJ2-1; D perhaps matches TRBD2 (5 bases). The CDR3 covers 15 residues. Germline V gene data show CDR1 as MDHEN and CDR2 as SYDVKM. V lost 5 bases and J lost 3, with 14 bases in between. CDR3 sequence reads: CASSQRTSNYNEQFF. The CDR3 DNA reads as TGTGCCAGCAGTCAGCGGACCTCGAACTACAATGAGCAGTTCTTC.

The chain joins TRBV18 to TRBJ1-2; D remains unclear. Germline CDR1 reads KGHSH; CDR2 reads LQKENI. The V and J ends lost 1 base and 8 bases respectively, with 17 bases between them. The CDR3 is made up of 15 amino acids. The CDR3 loop is CASSPRPDFSEGYTF. In DNA form, the CDR3 reads TGTGCCAGCTCACCACGTCCCGACTTTTCGGAGGGCTACACCTTC. Combining the CDR3 with reference TRBV18 and TRBJ1-2 gives the whole variable domain NAGVMQNPRHLVRRRGQEARLRCSPMKGHSHVYWYRQLPEEGLKFMVYLQKENIIDESGMPKERFSAEFPKEGPSILRIQQVVRGDSAAYFCASSPRPDFSEGYTFGSGTRLTVV.

DNA of the CDR3: TGTGCCACCAGCTCGTACAGACACTATGGCTACACCTTC. The encoded protein is CATSSYRHYGYTF. This chain links TRBV15 with TRBJ1-2; no firm D call. Germline lookup yields CDR1 LNHNV and CDR2 YYDKDF (reference sequence). The CDR3 covers 13 residues. V was trimmed by 5 bases and J by 3 bases, leaving 10 bases between them.

This chain's CDR3 is CASSASGITEAFF. In DNA, the CDR3 is TGTGCCAGCAGCGCCTCAGGGATCACTGAAGCTTTCTTT. V and J are TRBV9 and TRBJ1-1, with D maybe TRBD1 (5 bases). Trimming pared 3 bases from V and 4 bases from J, leaving 10 bases between. This CDR3 region has 13 residues. Germline-derived CDR1 and CDR2 are SGDLS and YYNGEE.

The V call is TRBV29-1, the J call TRBJ2-1; TRBD1 matches at 7 bases. This CDR3 region has 13 residues. V shed 2 bases and J 8 bases; nucleotides not matched to a gene: 6. Germline V gene sequence: CDR1 SQVTM, CDR2 ANQGSEA. The CDR3, as DNA: TGCAGCGTTGAAAGGTCAGGGGGTTATGAGCAGTTCTTC. Its translation: CSVERSGGYEQFF.

The genes are TRBV7-2 and TRBJ1-6; perhaps TRBD1 as D (5 bases). There are 19 residues in the CDR3. CDR1 is SGHTA and CDR2 is FQGNSA in the germline V gene. Trimming shortened V by 6 bases and J by 9 bases, and 30 bases separated the two germline ends. Written as DNA, the CDR3 is TGTGCCAGCAGGAATTTGGGTGACAGAGACCCCACGGGGGTTTCACCCCTCCACTTT. It is translated as CASRNLGDRDPTGVSPLHF.

The rearrangement uses TRBV28 and TRBJ2-5; 9 nucleotides match TRBD2. Trimming cost V 5 bases and J 5 bases; bases outside gene matches: 3. The CDR3 is 13 residues long. The germline V gene encodes CDR1 MDHEN and CDR2 SYDVKM. The CDR3 reads CASSSGGLETQYF. In DNA, the CDR3 is TGTGCCAGCAGTAGCGGGGGGCTCGAGACCCAGTACTTC.

This clone was recorded only once. This sequence joins TRBV2 and TRBJ2-3; a weak D match, TRBD1 (6 bases). CDR1 SNHLY and CDR2 FYNNEI come from the germline V gene. This CDR3 has 14 residues. Trimming shortened V by 6 bases and J by 0 bases, and 10 bases separated the two germline ends. The CDR3 DNA reads as TGTGCCAGCAGGCCGGGACACAGCACAGATACGCAGTATTTT. Its translation: CASRPGHSTDTQYF.

This chain uses TRBV27 with TRBJ2-1, with 13 bases that match TRBD2. The germline V gene has CDR1 MNHEY and CDR2 SMNVEV (reference sequence). The ends lost 6 bases at V and 4 bases at J; junction bases unmatched: 12. The CDR3 is 18 amino acids. The CDR3: CASSQLGTSGVGYNEQFF. Here the CDR3 DNA reads TGTGCCAGCAGCCAGCTCGGGACTAGCGGGGTGGGATACAATGAGCAGTTCTTC.

This clone was recorded a few times. This chain joins TRBV27 and TRBJ1-4; a weak D match, TRBD1 (5 bases). The germline V and J ends were trimmed by 5 bases and 8 bases, with 15 bases remaining between them. The germline CDR1 and CDR2 sequences are MNHEY and SMNVEV (reference sequence). The CDR3 is 14 amino acids. The CDR3 is CASSVTWGGEKLFF. In DNA, the CDR3 is TGTGCCAGCAGTGTCACATGGGGGGGAGAAAAACTGTTTTTT.

The V and J genes are TRBV7-8 and TRBJ2-5; 11 bases match TRBD1. This CDR3 is built from 15 residues. In germline, CDR1 is SGHVS, CDR2 FQNEAQ. J lost 5 bases, V lost 6 bases, and 8 bases had no gene match. The CDR3 loop is CASRFRGQGAETQYF. Written as DNA, the CDR3 is TGTGCCAGCAGATTTAGAGGACAGGGGGCCGAGACCCAGTACTTC. The whole variable domain, remainder taken from reference TRBV7-8 and TRBJ2-5, is GAGVSQSPRYKVAKRGQDVALRCDPISGHVSLFWYQQALGQGPEFLTYFQNEAQLDKSGLPSDRFFAERPEGSVSTLKIQRTQQEDSAVYLCASRFRGQGAETQYFGPGTRLLVL.

The V and J genes are TRBV5-1 and TRBJ1-2, with D unresolved. Trimming cost V 3 bases and J 7 bases, with 10 bases left between them. The CDR3 is 12 residues long. Germline V gene sequence: CDR1 SGHRS, CDR2 YFSETQ. This CDR3 reads CASSSEGLGYTF. DNA for the CDR3: TGCGCCAGCAGCTCTGAGGGTCTTGGCTACACCTTC.

This clone was counted a few times. The chain couples TRBV7-8 to TRBJ1-1; D remains unclear. V gave up 2 bases and J gave up 1 base, with 8 bases separating them. Per the germline V gene, CDR1 is SGHVS and CDR2 is FQNEAQ. The CDR3 runs to 14 residues. In nucleotides, the CDR3 is TGTGCCAGCAGCTTATCGGAGGGGAACACTGAAGCTTTCTTT. It translates to CASSLSEGNTEAFF. The full variable domain, in which reference TRBV7-8 and TRBJ1-1 provide the parts outside the CDR3, is GAGVSQSPRYKVAKRGQDVALRCDPISGHVSLFWYQQALGQGPEFLTYFQNEAQLDKSGLPSDRFFAERPEGSVSTLKIQRTQQEDSAVYLCASSLSEGNTEAFFGQGTRLTVV.

The rearrangement links TRBV2 to TRBJ2-1; 9 bases are shared with TRBD2. The CDR3 consists of 13 residues. Germline CDR1 SNHLY, CDR2 FYNNEI. V lost 10 bases to trimming and J lost 4 bases; unmatched junction nucleotides: 5. In DNA form, the CDR3 reads TGTGCCACCATAGCGGGGGAGTACAATGAGCAGTTCTTC. Its protein is CATIAGEYNEQFF.

The chain uses TRBV4-3 and TRBJ2-7, with a possible D match to TRBD1 (5 bases). Germline CDR1 and CDR2: LGHNA and YSLEER. The ends were cut back, 1 base at V and 0 bases at J, with 10 bases in the middle. The CDR3 sequence is 15 residues long. As DNA, the CDR3 is TGCGCCAGCAGCCAAGTCCAGGGAAGCTCCTACGAGCAGTACTTC. This sequence encodes CASSQVQGSSYEQYF.

This clone occurred once. The chain uses TRBV5-1 and TRBJ1-1; 8 bases are shared with TRBD1. V shed 3 bases and J 0 bases; nucleotides not matched to a gene: 4. Looked up from germline, CDR1 is SGHRS and CDR2 is YFSETQ. The CDR3 consists of 15 residues. The CDR3: CASSSTTGVNTEAFF. In DNA, the CDR3 is TGCGCCAGCAGCTCCACGACAGGGGTGAACACTGAAGCTTTCTTT.

This chain uses TRBV27 with TRBJ1-1; TRBD1 might be the D (5 bases). CDR1 MNHEY and CDR2 SMNVEV come from the germline V gene (reference sequence). The CDR3 totals 16 residues. Trimming left V 6 bases short and J 0 bases short, with 17 bases between. The CDR3 DNA follows: TGTGCCAGCAGGGGACTCGCGGGTATCATGAACACTGAAGCTTTCTTT. This encodes CASRGLAGIMNTEAFF.

V and J are TRBV18 and TRBJ2-3, with no clear D. This CDR3 region has 15 residues. Germline-derived CDR1 and CDR2 are KGHSH and LQKENI. V was trimmed by 0 bases and J by 4 bases, leaving 11 bases between them. Here the CDR3 reads CASSPPPRSADTQYF. CDR3 bases: TGTGCCAGCTCACCACCTCCACGTTCAGCAGATACGCAGTATTTT.

This chain connects TRBV19 to TRBJ2-3, with a tentative D call TRBD1 (6 bases). The germline CDR1 and CDR2 sequences are LNHDA and SQIVND (reference sequence). The CDR3 extends over 14 amino acids. V shed 3 bases and J shed 5 bases, with 12 bases lying between them. CDR3 DNA sequence: TGTGCCAGTAGTATCCAGGGGCAGGGAGATACGCAGTATTTT. Translation: CASSIQGQGDTQYF.

The chain couples TRBV7-9 to TRBJ2-6; possibly TRBD2 for D (5 bases). Germline values: CDR1 SEHNR, CDR2 FQNEAQ (reference sequence). V dropped 5 bases and J dropped 2 bases, with 13 bases sitting between them. The CDR3 consists of 16 residues. The CDR3 DNA reads TGTGCCAGCAGCCATCGAGGGAGCCCTGGGGCCAACGTCCTGACTTTC. Protein product: CASSHRGSPGANVLTF.